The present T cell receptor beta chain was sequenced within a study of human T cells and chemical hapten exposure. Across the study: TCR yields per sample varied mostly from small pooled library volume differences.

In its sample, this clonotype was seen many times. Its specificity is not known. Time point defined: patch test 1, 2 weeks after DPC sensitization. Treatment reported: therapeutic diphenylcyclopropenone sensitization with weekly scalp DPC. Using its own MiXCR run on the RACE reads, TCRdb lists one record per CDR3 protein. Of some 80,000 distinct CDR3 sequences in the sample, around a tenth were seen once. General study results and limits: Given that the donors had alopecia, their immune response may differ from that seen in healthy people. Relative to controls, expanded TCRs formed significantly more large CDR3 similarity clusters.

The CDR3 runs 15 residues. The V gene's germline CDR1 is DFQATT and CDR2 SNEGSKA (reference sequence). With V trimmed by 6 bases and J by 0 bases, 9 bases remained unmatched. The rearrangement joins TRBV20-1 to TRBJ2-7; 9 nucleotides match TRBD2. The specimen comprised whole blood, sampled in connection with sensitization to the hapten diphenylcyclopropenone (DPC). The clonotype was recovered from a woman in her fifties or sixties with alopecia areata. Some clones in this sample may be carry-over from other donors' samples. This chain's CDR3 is CSAPPLAGDSYEQYF. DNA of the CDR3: TGCAGTGCCCCCCCACTAGCGGGCGACTCCTACGAGCAGTACTTC.